These 16 T cell receptor beta chains originate from one sample sequenced in a study of T cells after somatic rescue of genetic block. The data were produced by immunoSEQ multiplex PCR, yet TCRdb's version contains in-frame clones alone and is incomplete. The sample carries over 14,000 clones, over 60% recorded once. The sample consisted of peripheral blood mononuclear cells (PBMCs). The receptors derive from a man younger than 30.

This chain links TRBV18 with TRBJ2-1; maybe TRBD2 (5 bases). This CDR3 has 13 residues. Trimming took off 3 bases at V and 4 bases at J, with 7 bases between the two ends. Germline V CDR1 and CDR2: KGHSH, LQKENI. The CDR3 bases are TGTGCCAGCTCACCGGGAGTTTACAATGAGCAGTTCTTC. It codes for CASSPGVYNEQFF.

This clone turned up a few times. This chain joins TRBV4-2 and TRBJ2-1, with a weak D call TRBD2 (6 bases). Germline values: CDR1 LGHNA, CDR2 YNFKEQ. This CDR3 has 16 amino acids. V was pared by 0 bases and J by 0 bases, with 9 bases between. The CDR3 bases are TGTGCCAGCAGCCAAGATATCGGGAGCTCCTACAATGAGCAGTTCTTC. It codes for CASSQDIGSSYNEQFF.

CDR3 bases: TGTGCCAGCAGCTTAACGGGACTAGCGGCAAACACCGGGGAGCTGTTTTTT. Translation gives CASSLTGLAANTGELFF. This chain connects TRBV7-3 to TRBJ2-2, with 11 bases identical to TRBD2. Germline trimming cut 0 bases from V and 2 bases from J; bases unmatched to any gene: 2. The CDR3 spans 17 residues. Per the germline V gene, CDR1 is SGHTA and CDR2 is FQGTGA.

This clone was seen only a few times. The J gene is TRBJ2-7, the V gene TRBV28, with 11 bases aligning to TRBD1. The V gene end was trimmed by 8 bases and the J gene end by 2 bases; junction bases not matched to a gene: 8. CDR3 size: 15 residues. Germline V gene lookup returns CDR1 MDHEN and CDR2 SYDVKM. CDR3 nucleotides: TGTGCCAGCGGGAGTCCGGGACAGGGGGCCTACGAGCAGTACTTC. This translates into CASGSPGQGAYEQYF. Combining the CDR3 with reference TRBV28 and TRBJ2-7 gives the whole variable domain DVKVTQSSRYLVKRTGEKVFLECVQDMDHENMFWYRQDPGLGLRLIYFSYDVKMKEKGDIPEGYSVSREKKERFSLILESASTNQTSMYLCASGSPGQGAYEQYFGPGTRLTVT.

The rearrangement joins TRBV6-9 to TRBJ2-3; tentatively, D is TRBD2 (6 bases). The CDR3 has 16 amino acids. Per the germline V gene, CDR1 is MNHGY and CDR2 is SVAAGI. V lost 4 bases and J lost 1, with 15 bases in between. The CDR3 here is CASSSPRRARTDTQYF. CDR3 coding DNA: TGTGCCAGCAGTTCACCCCGGAGGGCACGCACAGATACGCAGTATTTT.

The chain combines TRBV7-9 with TRBJ2-3; perhaps TRBD2 as D (6 bases). Between the trimmed V and J ends, which lost 1 base and 0 bases, there was a span of 11 bases. The germline V gene encodes CDR1 SEHNR and CDR2 FQNEAQ (reference sequence). The length of the CDR3 is 16 residues. The CDR3 bases are TGTGCCAGCAGCTTAGTAGGCGGGACGAGCACAGATACGCAGTATTTT. Encoded protein: CASSLVGGTSTDTQYF. The full variable domain, its missing parts supplied by reference TRBV7-9 and TRBJ2-3, is DTGVSQNPRHKITKRGQNVTFRCDPISEHNRLYWYRQTLGQGPEFLTYFQNEAQLEKSRLLSDRFSAERPKGSFSTLEIQRTEQGDSAMYLCASSLVGGTSTDTQYFGPGTRLTVL.

The chain recombines TRBV6-1 with TRBJ2-5, with no clear D. This CDR3 comprises 16 residues. Germline V lookup: CDR1 MNHNS, CDR2 SASEGT. Trimming cost V 2 bases and J 5 bases, with 18 bases left between them. CDR3 protein: CASSELVGQSRETQYF. CDR3 nucleotide sequence: TGTGCCAGCAGTGAATTAGTAGGGCAATCGAGGGAGACCCAGTACTTC.

V usage is TRBV5-5 and J usage is TRBJ2-3, with a weak D call TRBD1 (5 bases). CDR1 and CDR2 from the germline V gene are SGHKS and YYEKEE (reference sequence). Trimming took 0 bases from V and 2 from J, leaving 13 bases between them. The CDR3 has 16 residues. CDR3 residues: CASSLGGASPTDTQYF. The CDR3 DNA reads TGTGCCAGCAGCTTGGGTGGGGCATCCCCCACAGATACGCAGTATTTT.

This chain connects TRBV29-1 to TRBJ2-1; no definite D call. Germline values: CDR1 SQVTM, CDR2 ANQGSEA. This CDR3 is 16 amino acids long. Trimming removed 2 bases at V and 0 bases at J, with 14 bases between. The CDR3 reads CSVEKWVRSSYNEQFF. For the CDR3, the DNA is TGCAGCGTTGAAAAATGGGTCAGGAGCTCCTACAATGAGCAGTTCTTC.

The chain uses TRBV28 and TRBJ1-4; 7 bases are shared with TRBD1. CDR3 length equals 15 residues. V lost 6 bases to trimming and J lost 7 bases; unmatched junction nucleotides: 11. CDR1 and CDR2 (germline): MDHEN, SYDVKM. DNA of the CDR3: TGTGCCAGCAGGCCGGTAGGGGCAGGGGGTGAAAAACTGTTTTTT. It is translated as CASRPVGAGGEKLFF.

The V gene is TRBV7-9, the J gene TRBJ1-2, with D possibly matching TRBD1 (6 bases). The germline V and J ends were trimmed by 0 bases and 4 bases, with 12 bases remaining between them. The CDR3 covers 15 residues. The V gene's germline CDR1 is SEHNR and CDR2 FQNEAQ (reference sequence). DNA for the CDR3: TGTGCCAGCAGCTTAGCTCTAGGGGGAACCTATGGCTACACCTTC. This translates into CASSLALGGTYGYTF.

By share, this clone counts as medium-sized. V gene TRBV6-6 combines with J gene TRBJ1-2; D gene uncertain. V lost 6 bases, J lost 2 bases, and 4 bases lay in between. The germline V gene encodes CDR1 MNHNY and CDR2 SVGAGI (reference sequence). The CDR3 covers 11 residues. The CDR3 sequence: CASSHNYGYTF. The DNA for the CDR3 is TGTGCCAGCAGCCACAACTATGGCTACACCTTC.

The CDR3 DNA reads as TGTGCCACCTGGAAGGCCGGGATAACCTACGAGCAGTACTTC. It yields the protein CATWKAGITYEQYF. The rearrangement uses TRBV5-7 and TRBJ2-7, with a possible D match to TRBD2 (5 bases). TRBV5-7 is marked as an open reading frame, function uncertain. Trimming removed 9 bases from V and 2 bases from J, with 18 bases in between. The CDR3 loop spans 14 amino acids.

The chain uses TRBV28 and TRBJ1-5, with D possibly TRBD1 on 6 matching bases. V was trimmed by 2 bases and J by 3 bases, leaving 11 bases between them. CDR3 length equals 15 residues. The germline CDR1 and CDR2 sequences are MDHEN and SYDVKM. This CDR3 reads CASSLSQGNNQPQHF. In DNA form, the CDR3 reads TGTGCCAGCAGTTTAAGTCAGGGGAACAATCAGCCCCAGCATTTT.

The chain employs TRBV5-1 and TRBJ1-1; 7 nucleotides line up with TRBD1. Germline V gene data show CDR1 as SGHRS and CDR2 as YFSETQ. CDR3 length equals 14 residues. After removal of 4 bases from V and 0 bases from J, the junction contained 3 bases not matched to a gene. The CDR3 bases are TGCGCCAGCAGCCCGGGGACAGTGAACACTGAAGCTTTCTTT. Translated, it gives CASSPGTVNTEAFF.

The chain uses TRBV30 and TRBJ1-2; 8 bases line up with TRBD1. The CDR3 consists of 16 residues. Germline loops: CDR1 GTSNPN, CDR2 SVGIG (reference sequence). The V segment lost 5 bases and the J segment 0 bases; nucleotides outside the gene matches: 11. CDR3 sequence: CAWSERQGLPNYGYTF. The CDR3 DNA reads as TGTGCCTGGTCTGAAAGACAGGGGCTCCCTAACTATGGCTACACCTTC. The full variable domain, in which reference TRBV30 and TRBJ1-2 provide the parts outside the CDR3, is SQTIHQWPATLVQPVGSPLSLECTVEGTSNPNLYWYRQAAGRGLQLLFYSVGIGQISSEVPQNLSASRPQDRQFILSSKKLLLSDSGFYLCAWSERQGLPNYGYTFGSGTRLTVV.